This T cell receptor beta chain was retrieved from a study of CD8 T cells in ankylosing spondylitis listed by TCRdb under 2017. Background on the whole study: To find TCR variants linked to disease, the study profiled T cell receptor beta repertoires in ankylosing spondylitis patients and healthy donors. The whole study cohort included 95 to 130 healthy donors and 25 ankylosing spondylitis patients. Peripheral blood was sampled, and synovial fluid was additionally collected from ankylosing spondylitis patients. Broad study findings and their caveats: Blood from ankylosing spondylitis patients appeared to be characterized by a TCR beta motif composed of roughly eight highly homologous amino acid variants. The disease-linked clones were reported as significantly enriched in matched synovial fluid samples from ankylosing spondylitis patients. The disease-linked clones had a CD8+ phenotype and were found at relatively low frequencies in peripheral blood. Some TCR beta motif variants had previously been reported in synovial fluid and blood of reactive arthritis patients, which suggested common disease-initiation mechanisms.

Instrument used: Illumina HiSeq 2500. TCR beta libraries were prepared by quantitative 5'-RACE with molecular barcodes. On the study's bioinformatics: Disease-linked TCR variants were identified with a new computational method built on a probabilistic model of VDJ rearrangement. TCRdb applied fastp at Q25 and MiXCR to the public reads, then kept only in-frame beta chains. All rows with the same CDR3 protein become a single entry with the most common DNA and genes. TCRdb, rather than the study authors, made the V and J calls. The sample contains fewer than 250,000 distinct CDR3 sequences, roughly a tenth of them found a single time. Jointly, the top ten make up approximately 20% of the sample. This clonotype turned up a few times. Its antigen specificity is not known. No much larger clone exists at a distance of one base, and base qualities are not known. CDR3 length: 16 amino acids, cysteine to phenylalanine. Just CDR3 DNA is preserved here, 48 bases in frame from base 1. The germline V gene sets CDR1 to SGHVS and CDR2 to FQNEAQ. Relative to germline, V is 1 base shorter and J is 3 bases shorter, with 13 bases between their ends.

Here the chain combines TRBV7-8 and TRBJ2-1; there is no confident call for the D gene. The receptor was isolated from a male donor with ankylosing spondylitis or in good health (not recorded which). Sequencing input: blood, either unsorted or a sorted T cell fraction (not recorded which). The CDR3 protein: CASSLVGLGFYNEQFF. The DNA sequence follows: TGTGCCAGCAGCTTAGTAGGGTTGGGATTCTACAATGAGCAGTTCTTC.